Each of the 32 T cell receptor beta chains below was sequenced from the same sample in a study of blood T cell repertoires in COVID-19. Here immunoSEQ multiplex PCR was the method, and the copy in TCRdb shows in-frame clones only, minus some. The table lists hundreds of thousands of clones, 85% to 90% of them singletons. The sequencing sample was made of PBMCs or T cells enriched from blood (not recorded which). The source is a woman between 50 and 59 years old who had recovered from COVID-19.

The chain links TRBV28 to TRBJ1-6; 9 bases line up with TRBD1. This CDR3 is 16 amino acids long. Germline V lookup: CDR1 MDHEN, CDR2 SYDVKM. Trimming at V came to 6 bases and at J to 8 bases, leaving 11 bases not matched to a gene. CDR3 DNA: TGTGCCAGCAGAGAACAGGGGGCGCTTTCGTATTCACCCCTCCACTTT. Amino acids: CASREQGALSYSPLHF.

The chain carries TRBV6-5 and TRBJ2-7; weak D call: TRBD2 (5 bases). Germline loops: CDR1 MNHEY, CDR2 SVGAGI. This CDR3 spans 14 amino acids. V was pared by 5 bases and J by 0 bases, with 11 bases between. DNA of the CDR3: TGTGCCAGCAGTCCTACGGGAACCTCCTACGAGCAGTACTTC. Its protein product is CASSPTGTSYEQYF.

This clone was counted once. The J gene is TRBJ2-2, the V gene TRBV27, with 8 bases identical to TRBD2. The CDR3 consists of 17 residues. Germline CDR1 is MNHEY and CDR2 is SMNVEV (reference sequence). V lost 1 base to trimming and J lost 7 bases; unmatched junction nucleotides: 11. DNA for the CDR3: TGTGCCAGCAGTTTATTAGGGTGGCTAGCGGGTGACGGGGAGCTGTTTTTT. As protein: CASSLLGWLAGDGELFF.

This clone was detected only once. The chain employs TRBV27 and TRBJ2-7, with 14 bases fitting TRBD2. V was clipped by 4 bases and J by 4 bases; unmatched bases: 3. Germline assignment: CDR1 MNHEY and CDR2 SMNVEV (reference sequence). This CDR3 is 15 amino acids long. The DNA for the CDR3 is TGTGCCAGCAGTTCCGGGACTAGCGGGAGATACGAGCAGTACTTC. It specifies CASSSGTSGRYEQYF.

The chain is built from TRBV5-5 and TRBJ1-5; 8 positions agree with TRBD1. This CDR3 has 14 residues. Germline V gene sequence: CDR1 SGHKS, CDR2 YYEKEE (reference sequence). V trimming: 5 bases; J trimming: 10 bases; junction bases outside the gene matches: 11. CDR3 nucleotide sequence: TGTGCCAGCAGTTTAGGGACAGGCCAGTCACCCCAGCATTTT. It translates to CASSLGTGQSPQHF.

The rearrangement joins TRBV5-1 to TRBJ2-7; D perhaps matches TRBD1 (5 bases). The ends were cut back, 2 bases at V and 3 bases at J, with 21 bases in the middle. This CDR3 comprises 17 residues. Germline CDR1 reads SGHRS; CDR2 reads YFSETQ. Written as DNA, the CDR3 is TGCGCCAGCAGCTTTCGCGGTTATCTGGGGCAGGACTACGAGCAGTACTTC. As protein: CASSFRGYLGQDYEQYF.

The rearrangement uses TRBV21-1 and TRBJ1-2; the DNA was not compared with TRBD1, the D call given in the table. TRBV21-1 has pseudogene status. This CDR3 spans 13 amino acids. CDR3 nucleotide sequence: TGTGCCAGCAGCAAAGGGACAGTCTATGGCTACACCTTC. Its protein is CASSKGTVYGYTF.

Remarks on this clone: The identical CDR3 is also encoded by other nucleotide sequences in the sample. The J gene is TRBJ1-5, the V gene TRBV28; 10 nucleotides line up with TRBD1. The germline gives CDR1 MDHEN, CDR2 SYDVKM. CDR3 length: 15 residues. J was trimmed by 6 bases and V by 6 bases; bases with no gene match: 8. The CDR3 spells CASSLDRGRIQPQHF. CDR3 nucleotides: TGTGCCAGCAGCCTTGACAGGGGGCGCATTCAGCCCCAGCATTTT.

The CDR3, as DNA: TGCGCCAGCAGCTTAGCCCCAAGGAGCTCCTACAATGAGCAGTTCTTC. Amino acids: CASSLAPRSSYNEQFF. V usage is TRBV5-1 and J usage is TRBJ2-1; D gene uncertain. V lost 2 bases and J 0 bases, leaving 12 bases between the germline ends. Germline V gene data show CDR1 as SGHRS and CDR2 as YFSETQ. This CDR3 comprises 16 residues.

In the case of this clone: A much larger clone differs from this one at a single base, so this may be a read error. The chain links TRBV7-3 to TRBJ2-1; TRBD2 matches 10 bases. Per the germline V gene, CDR1 is SGHTA and CDR2 is FQGTGA. The CDR3 sequence is 15 residues long. Germline trimming cut 5 bases from V and 0 bases from J; bases unmatched to any gene: 1. This CDR3 reads CASSASGSSYNEQFF. The CDR3 nucleotides read TGTGCCAGCAGCGCTAGCGGGAGCTCCTACAATGAGCAGTTCTTC. Based on the CDR3 plus reference TRBV7-3 and TRBJ2-1, the full variable domain is GAGVSQTPSNKVTEKGKYVELRCDPISGHTALYWYRQSLGQGPEFLIYFQGTGAADDSGLPNDRFFAVRPEGSVSTLKIQRTERGDSAVYLCASSASGSSYNEQFFGPGTRLTVL.

The chain employs TRBV27 and TRBJ1-2; no clear D. This CDR3 spans 14 amino acids. Germline CDR1 reads MNHEY; CDR2 reads SMNVEV (reference sequence). With 0 bases removed from V and 7 bases from J, the gap between germline ends came to 12 bases. In nucleotides, the CDR3 is TGTGCCAGCAGTTTATCGGGCCCCCAGTTTGGCTACACCTTC. It translates to CASSLSGPQFGYTF.

The genes are TRBV7-3 and TRBJ2-3, with D possibly being TRBD2 (6 bases). This CDR3 comprises 17 residues. The V and J ends lost 1 base and 2 bases respectively, with 16 bases between them. Germline CDR1 and CDR2: SGHTA and FQGTGA. CDR3 sequence reads: CASSLNPAGLNTDTQYF. CDR3 nucleotides: TGTGCCAGCAGCTTAAACCCCGCGGGACTTAACACAGATACGCAGTATTTT. The full variable domain, in which reference TRBV7-3 and TRBJ2-3 provide the parts outside the CDR3, is GAGVSQTPSNKVTEKGKYVELRCDPISGHTALYWYRQSLGQGPEFLIYFQGTGAADDSGLPNDRFFAVRPEGSVSTLKIQRTERGDSAVYLCASSLNPAGLNTDTQYFGPGTRLTVL.

This clone was observed a single time. The J gene is TRBJ1-2, the V gene TRBV18; possible D gene TRBD1, 5 bases. The CDR3 has 15 amino acids. V lost 6 bases and J 2 bases, leaving 16 bases between the germline ends. The germline CDR1 and CDR2 sequences are KGHSH and LQKENI. Here the CDR3 DNA reads TGTGCCAGCTCCCGGGGGGAAACTAACAACTATGGCTACACCTTC. It encodes CASSRGETNNYGYTF.

This chain joins TRBV7-6 and TRBJ1-4; 7 nucleotides align to TRBD1. The CDR3 length is 14 residues. Germline V gives CDR1 SGHVS, CDR2 FNYEAQ. V lost 5 bases to trimming and J lost 4 bases; unmatched junction nucleotides: 4. CDR3 nucleotide sequence: TGTGCCAGCAGCCCCCGGGACAGTAATGAAAAACTGTTTTTT. Amino acids: CASSPRDSNEKLFF.

Here the CDR3 reads CASSPPTGGQSAGNTIYF. The CDR3 bases are TGTGCCAGCTCACCACCGACAGGGGGCCAGTCCGCTGGAAACACCATATATTTT. The chain combines TRBV18 with TRBJ1-3; 10 bases match TRBD1. CDR3 length: 18 residues. The trim removed 0 bases at V and 2 bases at J, leaving 7 bases unmatched. CDR1 KGHSH and CDR2 LQKENI come from the germline V gene.

This chain uses TRBV2 with TRBJ2-7; TRBD2 agrees at 13 bases. The V gene end was trimmed by 5 bases and the J gene end by 5 bases; junction bases not matched to a gene: 18. The V gene's germline CDR1 is SNHLY and CDR2 FYNNEI. This CDR3 region has 19 residues. Here the CDR3 reads CASSSPGTSGILLPNEQYF. The CDR3 nucleotides are TGTGCCAGCAGTTCGCCCGGGACTAGCGGGATACTACTACCGAACGAGCAGTACTTC.

The chain joins TRBV3-1 (or the pseudogene TRBV3-2) to TRBJ2-6; maybe TRBD1 (5 bases). V was cut by 7 bases and J by 1 base, with 11 bases left in between. This CDR3 spans 15 amino acids. The germline gives CDR1 LGHDT, CDR2 YNNKEL (reference sequence). The CDR3 nucleotides read TGTGCCAGCAACCTCAAGGGGTCTGGGGCCAACGTCCTGACTTTC. It translates to CASNLKGSGANVLTF.

The J gene is TRBJ1-5, the V gene TRBV29-1; 7 bases line up with TRBD1. Germline-derived CDR1 and CDR2 are SQVTM and ANQGSEA. This CDR3 comprises 14 residues. After removal of 4 bases from V and 5 bases from J, the junction contained 8 bases not matched to a gene. The CDR3 nucleotides read TGCAGCGTTGCCGCAGGGGGATTGGATCAGCCCCAGCATTTT. As protein: CSVAAGGLDQPQHF.

The chain recombines TRBV9 with TRBJ2-7; D remains ambiguous. Germline CDR1 and CDR2: SGDLS and YYNGEE. V shed 3 bases and J shed 5 bases, with 12 bases lying between them. This CDR3 contains 13 residues. CDR3 region: CASSGPLRNEQYF. In DNA form, the CDR3 reads TGTGCCAGCAGCGGACCGCTCAGGAACGAGCAGTACTTC.

This chain links TRBV24-1 with TRBJ2-1, with 7 positions matching TRBD1. Germline CDR1 reads KGHDR; CDR2 reads SFDVKD. This CDR3 region has 15 residues. J was trimmed by 4 bases and V by 3 bases; bases with no gene match: 5. The CDR3, as DNA: TGTGCCACCAGTGATCCGACGACAGGGTACAATGAGCAGTTCTTC. Encoded protein: CATSDPTTGYNEQFF.

Notes on this clone: Different DNA sequences within this sample yield the same CDR3. J is TRBJ1-2 and V is TRBV10-3; no definite D call. The CDR3 is made up of 12 amino acids. V was trimmed by 0 bases and J by 6 bases, leaving 5 bases between them. Germline CDR1 ENHRY, CDR2 SYGVKD. CDR3 sequence reads: CAISESSDGYTF. The CDR3 DNA reads as TGTGCCATCAGTGAGTCTAGTGATGGCTACACCTTC.

The chain uses TRBV7-8 and TRBJ2-7; 14 bases are a match to TRBD2. With 3 bases clipped from V and 5 bases from J, the junction kept 6 bases outside the gene matches. Germline lookup yields CDR1 SGHVS and CDR2 FQNEAQ. The CDR3 covers 16 residues. The CDR3 DNA is TGTGCCAGCAGCTTCCCGGGACTAGCGGGAGTTAACGAGCAGTACTTC. It codes for CASSFPGLAGVNEQYF.

The V and J genes are TRBV28 and TRBJ1-5, with D perhaps matching TRBD1 (5 bases). CDR1 and CDR2 from the germline V gene are MDHEN and SYDVKM. Deletions cut 6 bases from V and 4 bases from J, with 16 bases between. This CDR3 is 15 amino acids long. The CDR3 sequence is CASRGRERQNQPQHF. The CDR3 DNA is TGTGCCAGCAGAGGCAGGGAACGGCAAAATCAGCCCCAGCATTTT.

The rearrangement links TRBV7-3 to TRBJ2-3; the D gene is possibly TRBD2 (5 bases). V shed 10 bases and J shed 0 bases, with 11 bases lying between them. CDR1 and CDR2 (germline): SGHTA, FQGTGA. The CDR3 loop spans 13 amino acids. The CDR3 region has the DNA TGTGCCACCTCCCGCGGGAGCACAGATACGCAGTATTTT. Protein: CATSRGSTDTQYF.

This clone was seen just once. In DNA form, the CDR3 reads TGTGCCAGCGGGAGCGGATATTATACGAATGAGCAGTTCTTC. It specifies CASGSGYYTNEQFF. The chain combines TRBV6-5 with TRBJ2-1; D is possibly TRBD2 (5 bases). V was trimmed by 8 bases and J by 7 bases, leaving 18 bases between them. Germline CDR1 reads MNHEY; CDR2 reads SVGAGI. CDR3 size: 14 residues.

This clone was recorded once. The V and J genes are TRBV2 and TRBJ1-1; possible D gene TRBD1, 5 bases. Looked up from germline, CDR1 is SNHLY and CDR2 is FYNNEI. The V gene lost 3 bases and the J gene lost 11 bases, with 13 bases spanning the gap. The CDR3 loop spans 12 amino acids. The CDR3 coding sequence is TGTGCCAGCAGTGATTCATCAGGGCCTGCTTTCTTT. Translated: CASSDSSGPAFF.

The chain recombines TRBV7-3 with TRBJ2-6; D is possibly TRBD2 (6 bases). V lost 5 bases to trimming and J lost 2 bases, with 10 bases between them. Germline V gene data show CDR1 as SGHTA and CDR2 as FQGTGA. CDR3 length: 15 amino acids. The CDR3 bases are TGTGCCAGCAGCCCGTCGGGGGCTGGGGCCAACGTCCTGACTTTC. It encodes CASSPSGAGANVLTF. Combining the CDR3 with reference TRBV7-3 and TRBJ2-6 gives the whole variable domain GAGVSQTPSNKVTEKGKYVELRCDPISGHTALYWYRQSLGQGPEFLIYFQGTGAADDSGLPNDRFFAVRPEGSVSTLKIQRTERGDSAVYLCASSPSGAGANVLTFGAGSRLTVL.

This chain links TRBV19 with TRBJ2-7, with D perhaps TRBD2 (6 bases). Germline V gene sequence: CDR1 LNHDA, CDR2 SQIVND (reference sequence). CDR3 length equals 14 residues. V lost 3 bases to trimming and J lost 5 bases, with 14 bases between them. The CDR3 DNA sequence: TGTGCCAGTAGTATTATTTTCGGGAGCAACGAGCAGTACTTC. Translated: CASSIIFGSNEQYF.

The chain employs TRBV5-1 and TRBJ1-4, with D possibly matching TRBD1 (6 bases). The germline CDR1 and CDR2 sequences are SGHRS and YFSETQ. The CDR3 totals 17 residues. V dropped 2 bases and J dropped 6 bases, with 20 bases sitting between them. CDR3 DNA sequence: TGCGCCAGCAGCTTATTCCGCCTAGGGGGTCAGGATGAAAAACTGTTTTTT. As protein: CASSLFRLGGQDEKLFF.

The rearrangement links TRBV5-1 to TRBJ2-7, with no clear D. This CDR3 is built from 15 residues. V lost 0 bases and J 0 bases, leaving 10 bases between the germline ends. The V gene's germline CDR1 is SGHRS and CDR2 YFSETQ. CDR3 loop: CASSLVPGFSYEQYF. The DNA for the CDR3 is TGCGCCAGCAGCTTGGTACCGGGTTTCTCCTACGAGCAGTACTTC.

This chain connects TRBV24-1 to TRBJ2-7; TRBD1 matches at 9 bases. Germline lookup yields CDR1 KGHDR and CDR2 SFDVKD. The trim removed 4 bases at V and 6 bases at J, leaving 27 bases unmatched. This CDR3 has 21 residues. CDR3 nucleotide sequence: TGTGCCACCAGTGAGCGGGACCGGGACAGGGAATCTTCCCCCGTAATTTTCGAGCAGTACTTC. Protein sequence: CATSERDRDRESSPVIFEQYF.

The chain recombines TRBV30 with TRBJ1-3; the D gene is possibly TRBD1 (6 bases). The CDR3 has 14 amino acids. V dropped 3 bases and J dropped 4 bases, with 13 bases sitting between them. The germline V gene has CDR1 GTSNPN and CDR2 SVGIG (reference sequence). The CDR3 region is CAWRTPGQGNTIYF. In DNA, the CDR3 is TGTGCCTGGAGAACCCCAGGACAGGGAAACACCATATATTTT.